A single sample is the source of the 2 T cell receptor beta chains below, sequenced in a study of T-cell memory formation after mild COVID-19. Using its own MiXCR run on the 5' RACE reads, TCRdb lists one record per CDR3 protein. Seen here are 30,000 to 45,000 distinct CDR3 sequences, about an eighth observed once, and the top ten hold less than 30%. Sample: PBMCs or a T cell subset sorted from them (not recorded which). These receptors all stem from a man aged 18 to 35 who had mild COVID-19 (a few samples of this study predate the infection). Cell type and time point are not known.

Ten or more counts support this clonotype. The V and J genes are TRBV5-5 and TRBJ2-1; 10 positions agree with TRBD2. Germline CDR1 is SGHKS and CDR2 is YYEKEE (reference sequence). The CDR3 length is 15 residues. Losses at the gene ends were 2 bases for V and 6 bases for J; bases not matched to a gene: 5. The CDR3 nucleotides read TGTGCCAGCAGCTTTCTTAGCGGGGGGATCAATGAGCAGTTCTTC. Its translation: CASSFLSGGINEQFF.

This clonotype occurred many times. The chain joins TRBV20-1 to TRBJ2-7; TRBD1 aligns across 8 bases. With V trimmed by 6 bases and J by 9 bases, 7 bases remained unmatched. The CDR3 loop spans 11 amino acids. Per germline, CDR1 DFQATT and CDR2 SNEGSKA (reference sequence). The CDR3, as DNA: TGCAGTGCCGGACAGGGCCTCGGGCAGTACGTC. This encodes CSAGQGLGQYV.